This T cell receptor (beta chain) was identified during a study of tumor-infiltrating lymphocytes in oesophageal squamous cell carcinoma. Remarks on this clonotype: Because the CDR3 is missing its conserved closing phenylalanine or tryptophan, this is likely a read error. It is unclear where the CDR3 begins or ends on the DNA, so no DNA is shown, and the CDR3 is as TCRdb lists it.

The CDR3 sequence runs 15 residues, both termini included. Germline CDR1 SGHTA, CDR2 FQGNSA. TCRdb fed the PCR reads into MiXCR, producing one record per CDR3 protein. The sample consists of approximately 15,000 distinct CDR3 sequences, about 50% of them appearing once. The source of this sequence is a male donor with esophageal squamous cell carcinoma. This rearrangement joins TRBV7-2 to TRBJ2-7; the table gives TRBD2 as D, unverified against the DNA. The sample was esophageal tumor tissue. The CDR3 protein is CASSFSTDYGYTFGS.